Presented here are 24 T cell receptor beta chains from one specimen sequenced in a study of shared clonotypes between healthy human individuals. As defined, naive CD8 cells were CD45RO-negative and positively selected for CCR7, with terminally differentiated effector memory CD45RA+ cells excluded. TCRdb's table, derived via immunoSEQ multiplex PCR, lists solely in-frame clones and lacks some. The profile shows millions of clones, roughly 95% of them singletons. Sequenced sample: naive CD8+ T cells sorted from blood. These TCRs come from a young man in good health.

In regard to this clone: Other DNA sequences within the sample encode an identical CDR3. This chain uses TRBV6-6 with TRBJ2-1, with D possibly TRBD1 on 5 matching bases. Trimming removed 1 base at V and 8 bases at J, with 9 bases between. There are 13 residues in the CDR3. The germline CDR1 and CDR2 sequences are MNHNY and SVGAGI (reference sequence). This chain's CDR3 is CASSYFTGDEQFF. CDR3 coding DNA: TGTGCCAGCAGTTACTTCACAGGAGATGAGCAGTTCTTC.

This clone has a single count. The rearrangement links TRBV11-1 to TRBJ2-7; 9 bases agree with TRBD1. This CDR3 has 14 amino acids. Per the germline V gene, CDR1 is SGHAT and CDR2 is FQDESV (reference sequence). Trimming took 5 bases from V and 2 from J; bases not matched to a gene: 4. The CDR3 DNA is TGTGCCAGCAGCCTACAGGGGGCCACCTACGAGCAGTACTTC. It yields the protein CASSLQGATYEQYF.

This sequence joins TRBV10-3 and TRBJ1-6; a possible D gene is TRBD1 (6 bases). This CDR3 spans 13 amino acids. V lost 7 bases and J lost 9, with 13 bases in between. CDR1 ENHRY and CDR2 SYGVKD come from the germline V gene. DNA of the CDR3: TGTGCCATCAATACAGGGACCGGTTCACCCCTCCACTTT. Translating gives CAINTGTGSPLHF.

The V gene is TRBV30, the J gene TRBJ2-2; 7 bases align to TRBD1. V trimming: 4 bases; J trimming: 4 bases; junction bases outside the gene matches: 6. This CDR3 has 14 amino acids. Germline V lookup: CDR1 GTSNPN, CDR2 SVGIG (reference sequence). CDR3 nucleotides: TGTGCCTGGATAGGGGCAGGGGGCACCGGGGAGCTGTTTTTT. It codes for CAWIGAGGTGELFF. Looking up the rest from reference TRBV30 and TRBJ2-2 gives the full variable domain: SQTIHQWPATLVQPVGSPLSLECTVEGTSNPNLYWYRQAAGRGLQLLFYSVGIGQISSEVPQNLSASRPQDRQFILSSKKLLLSDSGFYLCAWIGAGGTGELFFGEGSRLTVL.

The CDR3 loop reads CASSEWLGQGMDEQFF. DNA for the CDR3: TGTGCCAGCAGCGAGTGGTTAGGACAGGGTATGGATGAGCAGTTCTTC. V and J are TRBV9 and TRBJ2-1, with TRBD1 matching over 8 bases. Germline CDR1 is SGDLS and CDR2 is YYNGEE. This CDR3 is built from 16 residues. The V gene end was trimmed by 3 bases and the J gene end by 8 bases; junction bases not matched to a gene: 13.

J is TRBJ1-4 and V is TRBV7-8; D gene ambiguous. The CDR3 extends over 12 amino acids. The germline V gene encodes CDR1 SGHVS and CDR2 FQNEAQ. V lost 10 bases, J lost 11 bases, and 17 bases lay in between. CDR3 nucleotides: TGTGCCAACCGCCGGGAGGCGGGGAAACTGTTTTTT. This codes for CANRREAGKLFF.

The rearrangement links TRBV19 to TRBJ2-5, with unresolved D. V was trimmed by 2 bases and J by 3 bases, leaving 4 bases between them. This CDR3 region has 12 residues. Germline V gene sequence: CDR1 LNHDA, CDR2 SQIVND (reference sequence). In DNA form, the CDR3 reads TGTGCCAGTAGTATATTAGAAGAGACCCAGTACTTC. This sequence encodes CASSILEETQYF.

This clone has just one count. The chain links TRBV28 to TRBJ1-2; 7 bases are shared with TRBD1. This CDR3 comprises 15 residues. The trim removed 6 bases at V and 6 bases at J, leaving 13 bases unmatched. Germline V CDR1 and CDR2: MDHEN, SYDVKM. CDR3 sequence (DNA): TGTGCCAGCAGCCGCTGGGACAGAGGTAGCGATGGCTACACCTTC. Amino acid sequence: CASSRWDRGSDGYTF.

This sequence joins TRBV11-2 and TRBJ2-7, with 7 bases aligning to TRBD2. This CDR3 spans 15 amino acids. Looked up from germline, CDR1 is SGHAT and CDR2 is FQNNGV. With V trimmed by 1 base and J by 3 bases, 6 bases remained unmatched. The CDR3 sequence is CASSLGSGVLYEQYF. CDR3 DNA sequence: TGTGCCAGCAGCTTAGGGAGCGGGGTCCTCTACGAGCAGTACTTC.

This clone has only a few counts. At the DNA level, this CDR3 is encoded by other sequences in the same sample as well. The rearrangement joins TRBV4-2 to TRBJ2-7; a weak D match, TRBD1 (6 bases). Germline CDR1 is LGHNA and CDR2 is YNFKEQ. The CDR3 is made up of 15 amino acids. V was clipped by 1 base and J by 2 bases, with 12 bases between them. The CDR3 DNA reads as TGTGCCAGCAGCCAAGTGGTGACAGGAACCTACGAGCAGTACTTC. This sequence encodes CASSQVVTGTYEQYF.

V is TRBV6-1 and J is TRBJ2-7; D remains unclear. Germline CDR1 MNHNS, CDR2 SASEGT. The CDR3 has 14 amino acids. V was clipped by 5 bases and J by 1 base, with 12 bases between them. The CDR3 loop reads CASSPLDRSYEQYF. DNA of the CDR3: TGTGCCAGCAGTCCCTTAGACCGGTCCTACGAGCAGTACTTC.

J is TRBJ2-7 and V is TRBV6-5, with TRBD1 matching 7 bases. After removal of 4 bases from V and 2 bases from J, the junction contained 5 bases not matched to a gene. Looked up from germline, CDR1 is MNHEY and CDR2 is SVGAGI. This CDR3 contains 14 residues. DNA of the CDR3: TGTGCCAGCAGTTCCGGACAGGCGGCCTACGAGCAGTACTTC. The encoded protein is CASSSGQAAYEQYF.

This clone was seen just once. The chain employs TRBV30 and TRBJ1-5; TRBD1 might be the D (5 bases). CDR1 and CDR2 (germline): GTSNPN, SVGIG (reference sequence). This CDR3 has 15 amino acids. Trimming stripped 2 bases from V and 4 bases from J, with 15 bases between. The CDR3 nucleotides are TGTGCCTGGAGTTCACTCCGGGACGTTAATCAGCCCCAGCATTTT. Its protein is CAWSSLRDVNQPQHF. The whole variable domain, filled in from reference TRBV30 and TRBJ1-5, reads SQTIHQWPATLVQPVGSPLSLECTVEGTSNPNLYWYRQAAGRGLQLLFYSVGIGQISSEVPQNLSASRPQDRQFILSSKKLLLSDSGFYLCAWSSLRDVNQPQHFGDGTRLSIL.

V usage is TRBV2 and J usage is TRBJ2-3, with 11 nucleotides matching TRBD2. The CDR3 sequence is 19 residues long. CDR1 is SNHLY, CDR2 FYNNEI, per germline. V shed 2 bases, J shed 1 base, and the junction held 11 bases outside the gene matches. The CDR3 loop reads CASSETLAGGLLGTDTQYF. As DNA, the CDR3 is TGTGCCAGCAGTGAAACTCTAGCGGGGGGTTTGTTGGGCACAGATACGCAGTATTTT.

This chain uses TRBV28 with TRBJ2-2; 7 positions match TRBD1. Germline CDR1 MDHEN, CDR2 SYDVKM. The CDR3 length is 16 residues. With V trimmed by 2 bases and J by 7 bases, 10 bases remained unmatched. CDR3 nucleotides: TGTGCCAGCAGTTTAAGGGGGCAGGGTCGGATCGGGGAGCTGTTTTTT. Its protein product is CASSLRGQGRIGELFF.

V gene TRBV11-2 combines with J gene TRBJ2-4; D is undetermined. This CDR3 has 13 residues. With 4 bases removed from V and 8 bases from J, the gap between germline ends came to 12 bases. The V gene's germline CDR1 is SGHAT and CDR2 FQNNGV. The CDR3 here is CASSSDIFDIQYF. The DNA of the CDR3 is TGTGCCAGCAGCTCAGACATTTTCGACATTCAGTACTTC.

This chain links TRBV10-3 with TRBJ2-3; 10 bases are a match to TRBD2. The CDR3 sequence is 17 residues long. Trimming took 4 bases from V and 5 from J; bases not matched to a gene: 12. CDR1 is ENHRY, CDR2 SYGVKD, per germline. Here the CDR3 reads CAISAPSAGGPGDTQYF. The CDR3 nucleotides read TGTGCCATCAGTGCTCCCTCAGCGGGAGGGCCCGGAGATACGCAGTATTTT.

The chain recombines TRBV30 with TRBJ1-4; no clear D gene. V was cut by 6 bases and J by 8 bases, with 13 bases left in between. Germline CDR1 is GTSNPN and CDR2 is SVGIG (reference sequence). The CDR3 loop spans 12 amino acids. The CDR3 DNA sequence: TGTGCCTGTTGGCCCGAAGGAGAAAAACTGTTTTTT. Translation gives CACWPEGEKLFF.

CDR3 nucleotides: TGTGCCAGCAGTTACCGGTCAGGGGATGAGCAGTACTTC. Translating it yields CASSYRSGDEQYF. The chain recombines TRBV6-5 with TRBJ2-7; the D gene is possibly TRBD1 (6 bases). V lost 2 bases and J lost 7, with 12 bases in between. Per the germline V gene, CDR1 is MNHEY and CDR2 is SVGAGI. This CDR3 region has 13 residues.

This chain uses TRBV4-1 with TRBJ2-5; D ambiguous. V lost 0 bases to trimming and J lost 1 base, with 9 bases between them. This CDR3 spans 15 amino acids. CDR1 is MGHRA, CDR2 YSYEKL, per germline. The CDR3 DNA reads as TGCGCCAGCAGCCAAGATAATACTATCCAAGAGACCCAGTACTTC. It is translated as CASSQDNTIQETQYF.

The chain is built from TRBV4-1 and TRBJ2-7; no definite D call. Trimming removed 1 base from V and 2 bases from J, with 9 bases in between. There are 14 residues in the CDR3. The V gene's germline CDR1 is MGHRA and CDR2 YSYEKL. CDR3 sequence (DNA): TGCGCCAGCAGCCAAGGGCAGATAGCCTACGAGCAGTACTTC. Amino acid sequence: CASSQGQIAYEQYF.

The CDR3 DNA reads TGTGCCGTCGCCGTTGGGTACAATGAGCAGTTCTTC. Protein: CAVAVGYNEQFF. The rearrangement joins TRBV27 to TRBJ2-1; D is undetermined. The CDR3 is 12 residues long. With 11 bases removed from V and 4 bases from J, the gap between germline ends came to 12 bases. Germline V gene sequence: CDR1 MNHEY, CDR2 SMNVEV (reference sequence).

CDR3 region: CASSPRGEGNYGYTF. The DNA of the CDR3 is TGCGCCAGCAGCCCAAGGGGCGAGGGGAACTATGGCTACACCTTC. The chain couples TRBV5-1 to TRBJ1-2; possible D gene TRBD1, 5 bases. This CDR3 is 15 amino acids long. V was trimmed by 4 bases and J by 2 bases, leaving 15 bases between them. The germline CDR1 and CDR2 sequences are SGHRS and YFSETQ.

J is TRBJ1-2 and V is TRBV7-9, with TRBD1 as a possible D gene (6 bases). Trimming took off 1 base at V and 3 bases at J, with 18 bases between the two ends. Germline-derived CDR1 and CDR2 are SEHNR and FQNEAQ (reference sequence). The CDR3 extends over 17 amino acids. CDR3 residues: CASSLGGGATSYYGYTF. The CDR3 nucleotides are TGTGCCAGCAGCTTAGGTGGGGGCGCGACTTCTTACTATGGCTACACCTTC.